The T cell receptor beta chain under discussion was sequenced for a study of blood T cells in healthy people across ages. Study results and limitations: Among T cells, TCR beta diversity per million cells dropped roughly linearly as age rose.

Ten milliliters of peripheral blood were drawn from each donor into EDTA-treated tubes. Together with a sample-barcoded 5' primer, a J-beta primer mix was included in a second PCR lasting about 7 to 11 cycles. TCRdb reprocessed the 5' RACE reads via MiXCR and lists one record per CDR3 protein. This table holds about 590,000 distinct CDR3 sequences, under 30% found once. The CDR3 is 20 residues long. The V gene's germline CDR1 is SGDLS and CDR2 YYNGEE. Concerning this clonotype itself: Its antigen is unknown. Possible read error: a much larger clone is one base away.

V gene TRBV9 combines with J gene TRBJ2-3; D perhaps matches TRBD1 (6 bases). The source of this sequence is a woman of 80 years or more in good health. The specimen was blood. CDR3: CASSPTGPGQKVPSTDMQYF. DNA of the CDR3: TGTGCCAGCAGCCCCACGGGACCCGGACAGAAAGTCCCTAGCACAGATATGCAGTATTTT.